These T cell receptor beta chains were read from a single sample in a study of cytomegalovirus exposure and HLA in healthy donors. Profiling relied on immunoSEQ multiplex PCR, and the TCRdb table lists in-frame clones only, not all of them. The table shows approximately 89,000 clones, with around 85% occurring only once. The sequenced sample consisted of PBMCs. These receptors all come from a man aged 40-50 years in good health and CMV-seropositive. Both conserved end residues are part of each CDR3. The D gene is left open where the match is weak. Size is omitted from some rows. Given values are once, few, many or a class for expanded clones.

TRBD1,14,TRBJ2-7,TRBV28,NA,TGTGCCAGCAGTTTAGATAGGGGGCTGTACGAGCAGTACTTC,CASSLDRGLYEQYF
NA,13,TRBJ1-5,TRBV6-6,NA,TGTGCCAGCAGTTACGAAACGGTCGGGCCCCAGCATTTT,CASSYETVGPQHF
TRBD1,16,TRBJ1-3,TRBV10-3,NA,TGTGCCATCAGTGAGATGGGACAGATTGGAGGAAACACCATATATTTT,CAISEMGQIGGNTIYF
NA,15,TRBJ1-2,TRBV6-1,NA,TGTGCCAGCAGTGAAATGGGGCAGGGTCTCTATGGCTACACCTTC,CASSEMGQGLYGYTF
NA,13,TRBJ2-7,TRBV2,few,TGTGCCAGCAGGAAGACAGTTGCCTACGAGCAGTACTTC,CASRKTVAYEQYF
NA,14,TRBJ1-6,TRBV27,NA,TGTGCCAGCAGTTTTAGGGGGACAAATTCACCCCTCCACTTT,CASSFRGTNSPLHF
NA,14,TRBJ2-2,TRBV28,NA,TGTGCCAGCAGTTTAATGACAGGTGCCGGGGAGCTGTTTTTT,CASSLMTGAGELFF
TRBD1,14,TRBJ1-6,TRBV7-9,once,TGTGCCAGCAGTCGTAGGGACAGGGGATCACCCCTCCACTTT,CASSRRDRGSPLHF
TRBD1,14,TRBJ1-2,TRBV5-1,NA,TGCGCCAGCACCGAACAGGGGGGACACTATGGCTACACCTTC,CASTEQGGHYGYTF
TRBD1,15,TRBJ1-5,TRBV18,once,TGTGCCAGCTCACCCGGACAGGGATTAAATCAGCCCCAGCATTTT,CASSPGQGLNQPQHF
NA,13,TRBJ2-7,TRBV7-3,NA,TGTGCCAGCAGCTCCCGCGGCGAGGTCGGGCAGTACTTC,CASSSRGEVGQYF
NA,15,TRBJ1-6,TRBV6-5,NA,TGTGCCAGCAGTTATGAGGCAGGGCGGAATTCACCCCTCCACTTT,CASSYEAGRNSPLHF
NA,13,TRBJ1-1,TRBV15,NA,TGTGCCACCAGCAATACACGGAACACTGAAGCTTTCTTT,CATSNTRNTEAFF
TRBD1,12,TRBJ1-1,TRBV6-5,NA,TGTGCCAGCAGTGGTACAGGGGGTGAAGCTTTCTTT,CASSGTGGEAFF
NA,13,TRBJ2-2,TRBV29-1,NA,TGCAGCGTCCAGACGGTCCCGGGCGGGGAGCTGTTTTTT,CSVQTVPGGELFF
TRBD1,16,TRBJ1-3,TRBV18,few,TGTGCCAGCTCACCAGGACAGGCTTACTCTGGAAACACCATATATTTT,CASSPGQAYSGNTIYF
TRBD1,15,TRBJ1-2,TRBV6-1,NA,TGTGCCAGCAGTGAGAGACAGGGGAGGTTAGGTGGCTACACCTTC,CASSERQGRLGGYTF
TRBD1,17,TRBJ2-6,TRBV4-1,NA,TGCGCCAGCAGCGTCCGACAGGGGAGCTCTGGGGCCAACGTCCTGACTTTC,CASSVRQGSSGANVLTF
NA,16,TRBJ2-3,TRBV7-6,NA,TGTGCCAGCAGCTTAGTGGGTGACAGGCCCACAGATACGCAGTATTTT,CASSLVGDRPTDTQYF
TRBD1,13,TRBJ2-7,TRBV5-1,NA,TGCGCCAGCAGCTGGGGGACAGGCTGGGAGCAGTACTTC,CASSWGTGWEQYF
TRBD1,16,TRBJ1-6,TRBV5-1,few,TGCGCCATCAGCTCCGGGACAGGTGGCTATAATTCACCCCTCCACTTT,CAISSGTGGYNSPLHF
TRBD1,17,TRBJ1-4,TRBV5-4,NA,TGTGCCAGCAGCTTGGAAAGGACAGGGGATACTAATGAAAAACTGTTTTTT,CASSLERTGDTNEKLFF